What follows are 27 T cell receptor beta chains derived from one specimen sequenced in a study of blood T cell repertoires in COVID-19. Here immunoSEQ multiplex PCR was the method, and the copy in TCRdb shows in-frame clones only, minus some. The sample shows roughly 180,000 clones, roughly 86% of them seen only once. Specimen: PBMCs or T cells enriched from blood (not recorded which). Receptors were obtained from a woman aged 25 to 39 who had recovered from COVID-19.

This clone was recorded many times. The chain combines TRBV3-1 (or the pseudogene TRBV3-2) with TRBJ2-7; 12 bases fit TRBD2. With V trimmed by 4 bases and J by 4 bases, 2 bases remained unmatched. The CDR3 sequence is 14 residues long. CDR1 is LGHDT, CDR2 YNNKEL, per germline (reference sequence). CDR3 residues: CASSRGLAGYEQYF. The CDR3 nucleotides are TGTGCCAGCAGCCGAGGACTAGCGGGATACGAGCAGTACTTC.

The rearrangement links TRBV4-1 to TRBJ2-7; no definite D call. V was pared by 3 bases and J by 4 bases, with 10 bases between. The CDR3 has 13 amino acids. CDR1 is MGHRA and CDR2 is YSYEKL in the germline V gene. CDR3 DNA sequence: TGCGCCAGCAGCCAGGGTAAGACTTACGAGCAGTACTTC. It is translated as CASSQGKTYEQYF.

Concerning this clone itself: Other DNA sequences in the same sample also yield this CDR3. The CDR3 here is CASSLARGGRAYNEQFF. CDR3 nucleotides: TGTGCCAGCAGCTTAGCACGGGGGGGGCGGGCCTACAATGAGCAGTTCTTC. This chain joins TRBV11-2 and TRBJ2-1; 8 bases agree with TRBD2. This CDR3 is 17 amino acids long. V was clipped by 1 base and J by 2 bases; unmatched bases: 7. The germline V gene encodes CDR1 SGHAT and CDR2 FQNNGV.

V usage is TRBV7-2 and J usage is TRBJ2-3, with D possibly matching TRBD2 (5 bases). The CDR3 consists of 15 residues. V gave up 7 bases and J gave up 5 bases, with 19 bases separating them. CDR1 SGHTA and CDR2 FQGNSA come from the germline V gene. The CDR3 bases are TGTGCCAGCACCCTATACCGGGCAGGACTAGATACGCAGTATTTT. It encodes CASTLYRAGLDTQYF.

Comments on this clone: This same CDR3 is encoded by further DNA sequences in the sample. The chain combines TRBV7-9 with TRBJ2-7; D is unclear. Germline V gene data show CDR1 as SEHNR and CDR2 as FQNEAQ (reference sequence). This CDR3 is built from 12 residues. V lost 5 bases and J lost 0, with 5 bases in between. Here the CDR3 reads CASSHSSYEQYF. For the CDR3, the DNA is TGTGCCAGCAGCCACAGCTCCTACGAGCAGTACTTC.

The rearrangement links TRBV5-1 to TRBJ1-1; 7 bases agree with TRBD1. Germline V CDR1 and CDR2: SGHRS, YFSETQ. This CDR3 spans 15 amino acids. Trimming at V came to 4 bases and at J to 0 bases, leaving 6 bases not matched to a gene. The CDR3 protein is CASSKLTGLNTEAFF. The CDR3 DNA reads TGCGCCAGCAGCAAACTGACAGGGCTGAACACTGAAGCTTTCTTT. Complete variable domain (other parts from reference TRBV5-1 and TRBJ1-1): KAGVTQTPRYLIKTRGQQVTLSCSPISGHRSVSWYQQTPGQGLQFLFEYFSETQRNKGNFPGRFSGRQFSNSRSEMNVSTLELGDSALYLCASSKLTGLNTEAFFGQGTRLTVV.

This chain uses TRBV11-2 with TRBJ1-2, with TRBD1 matching 11 bases. After removal of 3 bases from V and 8 bases from J, the junction contained 8 bases not matched to a gene. The germline V gene has CDR1 SGHAT and CDR2 FQNNGV. CDR3 length: 15 amino acids. The CDR3 region is CASSFRRGQGDGYTF. In DNA, the CDR3 is TGTGCCAGCAGCTTTAGACGGGGACAGGGGGACGGCTACACCTTC.

This chain's CDR3 is CASSLRMGGHYNEQFF. The CDR3 DNA reads as TGTGCCAGCAGCTTAAGAATGGGAGGGCATTACAATGAGCAGTTCTTC. This sequence joins TRBV11-2 and TRBJ2-1; 7 bases fit TRBD2. The CDR3 is 16 residues long. Germline V lookup: CDR1 SGHAT, CDR2 FQNNGV. V dropped 2 bases and J dropped 4; count of bases not matched to a gene: 8.

The chain combines TRBV6-1 with TRBJ2-7; 9 bases line up with TRBD2. Looked up from germline, CDR1 is MNHNS and CDR2 is SASEGT. The V segment lost 3 bases and the J segment 4 bases; nucleotides outside the gene matches: 7. This CDR3 is built from 15 residues. CDR3 sequence (DNA): TGTGCCAGCAGTGATTGGCGGGAGGGCCGATACGAGCAGTACTTC. It specifies CASSDWREGRYEQYF.

The chain recombines TRBV28 with TRBJ1-2; D not certain. Germline-derived CDR1 and CDR2 are MDHEN and SYDVKM. Trimming cost V 3 bases and J 3 bases, with 14 bases left between them. The CDR3 consists of 15 residues. The CDR3 region is CASSFSEAADYGYTF. In DNA form, the CDR3 reads TGTGCCAGCAGTTTTTCGGAGGCGGCGGACTATGGCTACACCTTC.

The chain has TRBV19 and TRBJ2-3, with D uncertain. Trimming cost V 7 bases and J 3 bases, with 14 bases left between them. Germline assignment: CDR1 LNHDA and CDR2 SQIVND (reference sequence). The CDR3 has 14 residues. Here the CDR3 DNA reads TGTGCCAGTACCCCGACAAGCAGTACAGATACGCAGTATTTT. Translating gives CASTPTSSTDTQYF.

As to this clone: At one end the junction does not follow the germline gene, possibly because of a read error. V gene TRBV5-1 combines with J gene TRBJ2-7; TRBD2 agrees at 9 bases. CDR3 length: 13 residues. Germline lookup yields CDR1 SGHRS and CDR2 YFSETQ. The DNA for the CDR3 is TGCGCCAGCAGCTTGGCCGAGAGGACTAGCGCACACTTC. Translating it yields CASSLAERTSAHF. The complete variable domain, with remaining parts taken from reference TRBV5-1 and TRBJ2-7, reads KAGVTQTPRYLIKTRGQQVTLSCSPISGHRSVSWYQQTPGQGLQFLFEYFSETQRNKGNFPGRFSGRQFSNSRSEMNVSTLELGDSALYLCASSLAERTSAHFGPGTRLTVT.

The sample holds a few counts of this clone. Other DNA sequences in this specimen translate into the identical CDR3. The chain joins TRBV3-1 (or the pseudogene TRBV3-2) to TRBJ1-5; D remains ambiguous. Germline CDR1 reads LGHDT; CDR2 reads YNNKEL (reference sequence). The CDR3 covers 13 residues. Trimming shortened V by 1 base and J by 4 bases, and 5 bases separated the two germline ends. For the CDR3, the DNA is TGTGCCAGCAGCCAAGGCAGAAATCAGCCCCAGCATTTT. Translating it yields CASSQGRNQPQHF.

Notes on this clone: The sample holds other DNA sequences that translate to the same CDR3. The gene calls are TRBV5-6 and TRBJ1-2; weak D call: TRBD1 (5 bases). Germline V gene data show CDR1 as SGHDT and CDR2 as YYEEEE. V was clipped by 0 bases and J by 7 bases, with 10 bases between them. CDR3 length equals 13 residues. This chain's CDR3 is CASSLVTGFGYTF. The CDR3 coding sequence is TGTGCCAGCAGCTTGGTAACAGGTTTTGGCTACACCTTC.

The CDR3 DNA is TGTGCCAGCAGCCGGGGCGTGGAAGGCTACACCTTC. This sequence encodes CASSRGVEGYTF. The rearrangement joins TRBV6-2 or TRBV6-3 to TRBJ1-2; weak D call: TRBD1 (5 bases). The germline V gene encodes CDR1 MNHEY and CDR2 SVGEGT. Trimming cost V 6 bases and J 8 bases, with 13 bases left between them. This CDR3 is built from 12 residues.

This clone was counted only a few times. The CDR3 DNA reads TGTGCCAGCAGCTTAGACAGGGAGCAGTACTTC. Its protein product is CASSLDREQYF. The chain couples TRBV5-4 to TRBJ2-7, with D possibly matching TRBD1 (6 bases). CDR1 is SGHNT, CDR2 YYREEE, per germline (reference sequence). The length of the CDR3 is 11 residues. Deletions cut 2 bases from V and 7 bases from J, with 7 bases between.

The chain has TRBV4-1 and TRBJ2-1; 8 positions agree with TRBD2. J gave up 12 bases and V 2 bases, and 9 bases lay outside the gene matches. The CDR3 is 14 residues long. CDR1 and CDR2 (germline): MGHRA, YSYEKL. Here the CDR3 reads CASSQTAGGVLQFF. For the CDR3, the DNA is TGCGCCAGCAGCCAAACCGCCGGGGGGGTCCTGCAGTTCTTC.

The chain employs TRBV19 and TRBJ1-5; no firm D call. Germline CDR1 and CDR2: LNHDA and SQIVND (reference sequence). Trimming took 7 bases from V and 0 from J, leaving 13 bases between them. CDR3 length equals 15 residues. As DNA, the CDR3 is TGTGCCAGTATGCGTGGAGGGAATAGCAATCAGCCCCAGCATTTT. It translates to CASMRGGNSNQPQHF.

This clone occurred once. The chain uses TRBV3-1 (or the pseudogene TRBV3-2) and TRBJ2-3, with D possibly TRBD2 on 6 matching bases. This CDR3 contains 15 residues. V lost 4 bases and J 1 base, leaving 12 bases between the germline ends. The germline V gene has CDR1 LGHDT and CDR2 YNNKEL (reference sequence). CDR3: CASSRGDWGTDTQYF. The CDR3, as DNA: TGTGCCAGCAGCCGGGGGGACTGGGGCACAGATACGCAGTATTTT.

The CDR3 region is CASSPLPGTAKRSYEQYF. CDR3 coding DNA: TGTGCCAGCTCACCCCTCCCCGGGACAGCAAAAAGATCCTACGAGCAGTACTTC. The chain joins TRBV18 to TRBJ2-7; the match to TRBD1 covers 7 bases. This CDR3 has 18 amino acids. Germline loops: CDR1 KGHSH, CDR2 LQKENI. V shed 3 bases and J 1 base; nucleotides not matched to a gene: 15.

The chain employs TRBV18 and TRBJ2-3; 7 bases align to TRBD2. The CDR3 totals 13 residues. Unmatched junction bases numbered 1, after V lost 3 bases and J lost 4 bases. Germline V lookup: CDR1 KGHSH, CDR2 LQKENI. This CDR3 reads CASSPREADTQYF. In nucleotides, the CDR3 is TGTGCCAGCTCACCCCGGGAGGCAGATACGCAGTATTTT.

Only one count was recorded for this clone. The chain is built from TRBV7-2 and TRBJ1-3; TRBD1 is a possible D gene (6 bases). This CDR3 has 15 amino acids. Germline CDR1 SGHTA, CDR2 FQGNSA. With 5 bases removed from V and 4 bases from J, the gap between germline ends came to 15 bases. Here the CDR3 DNA reads TGTGCCAGCAGCCCCCGGGGGGGGCCCGGAAACACCATATATTTT. It is translated as CASSPRGGPGNTIYF.

The chain is built from TRBV28 and TRBJ2-1; 7 positions agree with TRBD1. The germline gives CDR1 MDHEN, CDR2 SYDVKM. This CDR3 is built from 14 residues. The J segment lost 6 bases and the V segment lost 5 bases, leaving 7 bases of the junction unmatched. In DNA form, the CDR3 reads TGTGCCAGCAGTCCGACAACAGGGGTCAATGAGCAGTTCTTC. As protein: CASSPTTGVNEQFF.

V gene TRBV7-9 combines with J gene TRBJ1-4; D is uncertain. The germline V gene encodes CDR1 SEHNR and CDR2 FQNEAQ (reference sequence). V lost 3 bases and J lost 4, with 9 bases in between. CDR3 size: 14 residues. The CDR3 DNA reads as TGTGCCAGCAGCTTTAGTTCGGGTAATGAAAAACTGTTTTTT. Protein sequence: CASSFSSGNEKLFF. The whole variable domain, filled in from reference TRBV7-9 and TRBJ1-4, reads DTGVSQNPRHKITKRGQNVTFRCDPISEHNRLYWYRQTLGQGPEFLTYFQNEAQLEKSRLLSDRFSAERPKGSFSTLEIQRTEQGDSAMYLCASSFSSGNEKLFFGSGTQLSVL.

The V call is TRBV11-2, the J call TRBJ2-7; 12 bases line up with TRBD2. This CDR3 has 14 residues. The germline CDR1 and CDR2 sequences are SGHAT and FQNNGV. V lost 5 bases and J lost 7; bases outside the gene matches: 6. DNA of the CDR3: TGTGCCAGCAGCCCTCTAGCGGGAGGGGGGGAGCAGTACTTC. Its translation is CASSPLAGGGEQYF.

This chain connects TRBV7-2 to TRBJ2-1, with D hard to call. The V end lost 10 bases, the J end lost 0 bases, and 10 bases lay between the germline ends. This CDR3 has 13 amino acids. Looked up from germline, CDR1 is SGHTA and CDR2 is FQGNSA. The CDR3 DNA is TGTGCCACCTCCTATCGCTCCTACAATGAGCAGTTCTTC. This encodes CATSYRSYNEQFF.

The chain couples TRBV7-9 to TRBJ1-1; D not resolved. In germline, CDR1 is SEHNR, CDR2 FQNEAQ (reference sequence). The CDR3 is 13 amino acids. V was cut by 3 bases and J by 2 bases, with 7 bases left in between. The CDR3 sequence: CASSFFINTEAFF. CDR3 coding DNA: TGTGCCAGCAGCTTTTTCATTAACACTGAAGCTTTCTTT.